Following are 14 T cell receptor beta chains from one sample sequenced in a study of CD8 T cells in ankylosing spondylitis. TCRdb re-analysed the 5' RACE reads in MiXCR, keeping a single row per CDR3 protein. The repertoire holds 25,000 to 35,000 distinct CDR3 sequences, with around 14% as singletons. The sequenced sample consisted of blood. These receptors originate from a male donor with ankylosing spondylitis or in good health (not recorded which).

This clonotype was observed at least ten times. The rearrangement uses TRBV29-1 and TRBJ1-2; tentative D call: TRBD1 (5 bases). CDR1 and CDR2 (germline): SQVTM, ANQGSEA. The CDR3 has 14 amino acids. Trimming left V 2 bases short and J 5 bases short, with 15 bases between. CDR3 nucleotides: TGCAGCGTTGAAAGGGACCCCCGGGGTTATGGCTACACCTTC. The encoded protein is CSVERDPRGYGYTF. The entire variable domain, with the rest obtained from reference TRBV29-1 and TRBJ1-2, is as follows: SAVISQKPSRDICQRGTSLTIQCQVDSQVTMMFWYRQQPGQSLTLIATANQGSEATYESGFVIDKFPISRPNLTFSTLTVSNMSPEDSSIYLCSVERDPRGYGYTFGSGTRLTVV.

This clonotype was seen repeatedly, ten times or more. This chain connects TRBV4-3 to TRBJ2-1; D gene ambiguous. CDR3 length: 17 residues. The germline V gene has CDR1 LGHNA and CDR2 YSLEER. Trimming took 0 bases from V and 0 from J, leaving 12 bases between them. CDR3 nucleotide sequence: TGCGCCAGCAGCCAAGATAGGAAGCGAAACTCCTACAATGAGCAGTTCTTC. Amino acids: CASSQDRKRNSYNEQFF.

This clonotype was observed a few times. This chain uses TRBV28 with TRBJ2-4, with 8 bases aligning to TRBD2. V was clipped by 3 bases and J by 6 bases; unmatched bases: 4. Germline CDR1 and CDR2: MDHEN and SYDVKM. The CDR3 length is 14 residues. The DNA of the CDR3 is TGTGCCAGCAGTTTTATCGGGAGGGGAAACATTCAGTACTTC. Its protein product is CASSFIGRGNIQYF.

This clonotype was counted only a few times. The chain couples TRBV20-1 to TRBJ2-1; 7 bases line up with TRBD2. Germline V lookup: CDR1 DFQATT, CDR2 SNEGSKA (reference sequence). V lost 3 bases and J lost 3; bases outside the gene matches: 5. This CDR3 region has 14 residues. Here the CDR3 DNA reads TGCAGTGCTAGTAGGCCTAGCGGCTACAATGAGCAGTTCTTC. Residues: CSASRPSGYNEQFF.

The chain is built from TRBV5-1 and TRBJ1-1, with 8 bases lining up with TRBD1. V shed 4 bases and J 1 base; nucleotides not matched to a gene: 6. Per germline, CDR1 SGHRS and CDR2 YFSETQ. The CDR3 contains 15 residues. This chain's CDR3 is CASSPGQGKNTEAFF. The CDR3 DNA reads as TGCGCCAGCAGCCCTGGACAGGGTAAGAACACTGAAGCTTTCTTT.

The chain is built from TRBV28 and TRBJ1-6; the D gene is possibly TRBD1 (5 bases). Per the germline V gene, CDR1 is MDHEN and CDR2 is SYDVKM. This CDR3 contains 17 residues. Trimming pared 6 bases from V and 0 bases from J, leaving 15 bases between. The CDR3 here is CASSLGTTSSYNSPLHF. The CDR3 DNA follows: TGTGCCAGCAGCCTTGGGACCACTAGCTCCTATAATTCACCCCTCCACTTT.

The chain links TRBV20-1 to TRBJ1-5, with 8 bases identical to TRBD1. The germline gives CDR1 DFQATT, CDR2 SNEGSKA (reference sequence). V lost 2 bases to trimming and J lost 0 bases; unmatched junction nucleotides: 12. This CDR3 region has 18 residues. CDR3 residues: CSARSVDRDDYSNQPQHF. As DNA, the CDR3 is TGCAGTGCTAGATCGGTGGACAGGGACGATTATAGCAATCAGCCCCAGCATTTT.

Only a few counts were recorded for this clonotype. The CDR3 loop is CASSQASGGAGGETQYF. CDR3 in DNA: TGTGCCAGCAGCCAAGCGAGCGGGGGCGCAGGCGGGGAGACCCAGTACTTC. The chain recombines TRBV3-1 with TRBJ2-5; TRBD2 matches 8 bases. Germline CDR1 reads LGHDT; CDR2 reads YNNKEL (reference sequence). The CDR3 spans 17 residues. V was clipped by 1 base and J by 5 bases; unmatched bases: 12.

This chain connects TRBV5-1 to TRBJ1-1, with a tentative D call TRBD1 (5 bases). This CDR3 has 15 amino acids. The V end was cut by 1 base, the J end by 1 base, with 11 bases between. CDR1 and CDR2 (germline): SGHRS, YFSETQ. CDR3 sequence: CASSLWDQGNTEAFF. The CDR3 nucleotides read TGCGCCAGCAGCTTGTGGGACCAGGGGAACACTGAAGCTTTCTTT.

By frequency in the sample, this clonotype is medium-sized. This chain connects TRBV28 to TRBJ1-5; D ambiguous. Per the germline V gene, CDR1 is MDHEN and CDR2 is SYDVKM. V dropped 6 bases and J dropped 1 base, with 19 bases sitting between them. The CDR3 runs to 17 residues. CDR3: CASSLGLIDNSNQPQHF. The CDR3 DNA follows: TGTGCCAGCAGCCTCGGACTGATCGACAACAGCAATCAGCCCCAGCATTTT.

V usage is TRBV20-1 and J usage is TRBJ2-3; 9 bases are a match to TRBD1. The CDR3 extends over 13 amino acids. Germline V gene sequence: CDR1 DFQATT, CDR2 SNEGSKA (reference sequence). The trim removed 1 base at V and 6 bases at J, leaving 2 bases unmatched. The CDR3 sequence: CSARAGQGDTQYF. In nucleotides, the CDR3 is TGCAGTGCTAGAGCTGGACAGGGGGATACGCAGTATTTT.

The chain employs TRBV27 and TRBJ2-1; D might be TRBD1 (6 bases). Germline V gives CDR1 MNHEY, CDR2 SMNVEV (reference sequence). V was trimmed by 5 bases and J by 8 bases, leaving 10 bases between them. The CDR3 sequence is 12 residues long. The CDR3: CASSIGGYEQFF. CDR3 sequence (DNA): TGTGCCAGCAGTATAGGGGGTTATGAGCAGTTCTTC.

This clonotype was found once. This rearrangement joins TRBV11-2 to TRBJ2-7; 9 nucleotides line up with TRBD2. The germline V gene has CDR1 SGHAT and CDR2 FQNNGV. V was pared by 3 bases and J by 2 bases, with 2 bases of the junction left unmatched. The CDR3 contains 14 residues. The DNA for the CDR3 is TGTGCCAGCAGCTTGACTAGCGGTGCCTACGAGCAGTACTTC. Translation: CASSLTSGAYEQYF.

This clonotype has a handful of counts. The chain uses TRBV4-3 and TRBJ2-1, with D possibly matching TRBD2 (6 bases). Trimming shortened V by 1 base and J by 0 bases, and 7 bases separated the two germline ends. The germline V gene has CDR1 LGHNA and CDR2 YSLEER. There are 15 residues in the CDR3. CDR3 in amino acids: CASSQVGSSYNEQFF. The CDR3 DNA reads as TGCGCCAGCAGCCAAGTCGGGAGCTCCTACAATGAGCAGTTCTTC.